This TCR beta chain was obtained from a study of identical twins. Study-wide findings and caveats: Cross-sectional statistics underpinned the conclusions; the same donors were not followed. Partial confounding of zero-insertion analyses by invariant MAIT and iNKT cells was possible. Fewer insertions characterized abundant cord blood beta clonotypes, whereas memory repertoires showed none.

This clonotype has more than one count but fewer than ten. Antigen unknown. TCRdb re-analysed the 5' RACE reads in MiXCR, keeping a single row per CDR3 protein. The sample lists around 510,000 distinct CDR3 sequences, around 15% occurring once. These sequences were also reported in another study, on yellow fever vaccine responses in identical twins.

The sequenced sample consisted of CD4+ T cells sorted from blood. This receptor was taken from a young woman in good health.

In DNA form, the CDR3 reads TGCAGTGCTAGATTCGGACAGGGTCGCAATCAGCCCCAGCATTTT. Translated: CSARFGQGRNQPQHF. The gene calls are TRBV20-1 and TRBJ1-5, with 8 bases matching TRBD1. CDR1 and CDR2 from the germline V gene are DFQATT and SNEGSKA (reference sequence). The CDR3 is made up of 15 amino acids. V shed 2 bases and J 2 bases; nucleotides not matched to a gene: 5.